This T cell receptor (beta chain) was documented in a study of blood T cell repertoires in COVID-19. TCRdb keeps only in-frame clones here, not all; method: immunoSEQ multiplex PCR. Of almost 55,000 clones listed, around four fifths are singletons. V lost 7 bases and J 0 bases, leaving 5 bases between the germline ends. This CDR3 has 12 residues. Germline V lookup: CDR1 SGDLS, CDR2 YYNGEE. The receptor was isolated from a man aged 45-65 years with acute or convalescent COVID-19. The source material was peripheral blood. The rearrangement links TRBV9 to TRBJ2-1; D unresolved. The CDR3 DNA follows: TGTGCCAGCCAGGACTCCTACAATGAGCAGTTCTTC. This codes for CASQDSYNEQFF.